Listed below are T cell receptor beta chains from one sample, sequenced in a study of blood T cell repertoires in COVID-19. Method: immunoSEQ multiplex PCR; TCRdb's copy keeps in-frame clones and lacks some. The sample comprises about 110,000 clones, about 88% of which are singletons, and around 8.4% rests with the top ten. The sample comprised peripheral blood. Receptors were obtained from a woman in her seventies who had recovered from COVID-19. CDR3s include the opening cysteine and the closing phenylalanine or tryptophan. The order of the fields is CDR3 protein, CDR3 DNA, D gene, J gene, clone size, V gene. D genes are given only for firm matches. The size entry is marked missing in some rows and otherwise reads once, few, many or a size class.

CAGNRGLDTEAFF,TGTGCCGGTAACAGGGGGCTGGACACTGAAGCTTTCTTT,TRBD1,TRBJ1-1,once,TRBV2
CASSLTNEKLFF,TGTGCCAGCAGCTTGACAAATGAAAAACTGTTTTTT,-,TRBJ1-4,-,TRBV7-9
CASSSLVRVDQPQHF,TGTGCCAGCAGTTCCCTGGTGAGGGTGGATCAGCCCCAGCATTTT,-,TRBJ1-5,-,TRBV6-2/TRBV6-3
CASSLTGVGANVLTF,TGTGCCAGCAGCTTGACAGGGGTGGGGGCCAACGTCCTGACTTTC,TRBD1,TRBJ2-6,once,TRBV11-2
CASSFIYTGGGNEQFF,TGTGCCAGCAGCTTTATTTATACGGGAGGGGGGAATGAGCAGTTCTTC,TRBD2,TRBJ2-1,-,TRBV7-2
CASSPGQGGDTEAFF,TGTGCCAGCAGTCCCGGACAGGGAGGGGACACTGAAGCTTTCTTT,TRBD1,TRBJ1-1,-,TRBV6-6
CASSHPGIDTQYF,TGCGCCAGCAGCCATCCGGGGATTGATACGCAGTATTTT,-,TRBJ2-3,-,TRBV4-1
CASSSDWPSTDTQYF,TGTGCCAGCAGCTCGGACTGGCCGAGCACAGATACGCAGTATTTT,-,TRBJ2-3,few,TRBV7-3
CASSQGSGGRNEQFF,TGCGCCAGCAGCCAAGGTAGCGGGGGGCGGAATGAGCAGTTCTTC,TRBD2,TRBJ2-1,-,TRBV4-1
CASSPLDRGGGTGELFF,TGTGCCAGCAGCCCCCTGGACAGGGGGGGCGGAACCGGGGAGCTGTTTTTT,TRBD1,TRBJ2-2,-,TRBV7-6
CASSFSGTGPLHF,TGCGCCAGCAGCTTCTCCGGGACAGGACCCCTCCACTTT,TRBD1,TRBJ1-6,once,TRBV5-1
CASSLYGGTYEQYF,TGTGCCAGCAGTTTATACGGGGGGACCTACGAGCAGTACTTC,TRBD2,TRBJ2-7,-,TRBV28
CSLRLAGSPEQFF,TGCAGCCTCCGACTAGCGGGTAGTCCGGAGCAGTTCTTC,TRBD2,TRBJ2-1,-,TRBV29-1
CASSPGTNTEAFF,TGTGCCAGCTCACCAGGCACGAACACTGAAGCTTTCTTT,-,TRBJ1-1,-,TRBV18
CASNNLGGTDTQYF,TGTGCCAGCAACAACCTTGGTGGCACAGATACGCAGTATTTT,-,TRBJ2-3,-,TRBV11-1
CASSPGGAVYYGYTF,TGTGCCAGCAGCCCGGGGGGGGCAGTATACTATGGCTACACCTTC,-,TRBJ1-2,-,TRBV7-9
CASSHKAREKLFF,TGTGCCAGCAGCCATAAGGCCAGGGAAAAACTGTTTTTT,-,TRBJ1-4,-,TRBV3-1/TRBV3-2
CASSDWHTDTQYF,TGTGCCAGCTCGGACTGGCACACAGATACGCAGTATTTT,-,TRBJ2-3,-,TRBV6-5
CASSQEGSYTDTQYF,TGCGCCAGCAGCCAAGAGGGCAGCTACACAGATACGCAGTATTTT,-,TRBJ2-3,-,TRBV4-3
CASSEQGGPEAFF,TGTGCCAGCAGCGAACAGGGCGGGCCTGAAGCTTTCTTT,-,TRBJ1-1,-,TRBV7-3
CASSALLGGAGGNYGYTF,TGTGCCAGCAGCGCACTCCTCGGTGGGGCAGGGGGAAACTATGGCTACACCTTC,TRBD1,TRBJ1-2,once,TRBV9
CASSSPGGGQPQHF,TGTGCCAGCAGTTCCCCGGGGGGGGGTCAGCCCCAGCATTTT,-,TRBJ1-5,-,TRBV27
CASSWGHFNQPQHF,TGTGCCAGCAGTTGGGGACATTTCAATCAGCCCCAGCATTTT,-,TRBJ1-5,-,TRBV6-2/TRBV6-3
CASSVNTGGYGYTF,TGTGCCAGTAGTGTCAATACAGGGGGCTATGGCTACACCTTC,TRBD1,TRBJ1-2,-,TRBV19
CSVVAGTGSSYNEQFF,TGCAGCGTTGTCGCAGGGACAGGGAGCTCCTACAATGAGCAGTTCTTC,TRBD1,TRBJ2-1,-,TRBV29-1
CAWARRGDTIYF,TGTGCCTGGGCCCGGCGGGGTGACACCATATATTTT,-,TRBJ1-3,-,TRBV30
CASSMSSGNTIYF,TGTGCCAGCAGTATGAGCTCTGGAAACACCATATATTTT,-,TRBJ1-3,-,TRBV2
CASSLEGQAGNTIYF,TGCGCCAGCAGCTTGGAGGGACAGGCTGGAAACACCATATATTTT,TRBD1,TRBJ1-3,-,TRBV5-1
CASSTRARAGDTQYF,TGTGCCAGCAGCACCCGGGCGCGGGCGGGTGATACGCAGTATTTT,-,TRBJ2-3,once,TRBV9
CASSLQGLQETQYF,TGTGCCAGCAGTTTACAGGGGCTTCAAGAGACCCAGTACTTC,-,TRBJ2-5,few,TRBV28
CASSLTGANEKLFF,TGCGCCAGCAGCTTGACAGGCGCCAATGAAAAACTGTTTTTT,-,TRBJ1-4,once,TRBV5-1
CASSSRGREPRNEQFF,TGTGCCAGCAGCTCCCGGGGGCGGGAGCCTCGCAATGAGCAGTTCTTC,-,TRBJ2-1,-,TRBV7-3
CASSERGHSEPQHF,TGTGCCAGCAGTGAAAGGGGACATTCAGAGCCCCAGCATTTT,-,TRBJ1-5,-,TRBV2
CASSSRGYGYTF,TGTGCCAGCAGCTCCAGGGGCTATGGCTACACCTTC,-,TRBJ1-2,-,TRBV7-2
CASSSSGGAIGELFF,TGTGCCAGCAGTTCAAGCGGGGGGGCGATCGGGGAGCTGTTTTTT,TRBD2,TRBJ2-2,once,TRBV27
CASSLFSLYEQYF,TGTGCCAGCAGTTTATTTTCCCTCTACGAGCAGTACTTC,-,TRBJ2-7,-,TRBV28
CASSRERYADTQYF,TGTGCCAGCAGCCGCGAGAGGTACGCAGATACGCAGTATTTT,-,TRBJ2-3,-,TRBV7-9
CASSQARGKGGYTF,TGTGCCAGCAGCCAAGCCAGGGGGAAAGGAGGCTACACCTTC,TRBD1,TRBJ1-2,-,TRBV3-1/TRBV3-2
CASRRQGAYEQYF,TGTGCCAGCAGGAGACAGGGGGCCTACGAGCAGTACTTC,TRBD1,TRBJ2-7,-,TRBV6-5
CASSESYTPEQYF,TGTGCCAGCAGTGAATCGTACACGCCCGAGCAGTACTTC,-,TRBJ2-7,-,TRBV6-1
CASSETSGTDTQYF,TGCGCCAGCAGCGAGACTAGCGGCACAGATACGCAGTATTTT,TRBD2,TRBJ2-3,-,TRBV5-1